Here is one T cell receptor beta chain with its context. These data originate in a study of blood T cell repertoires in COVID-19. Study context: Researchers got acute and convalescent COVID-19 samples from the United States, Italy and Spain. PBMCs, B-cell-depleted T cells, or T cells were the source of the cDNA or gDNA that made up the material.

Some clones are missing from TCRdb's copy, which holds only in-frame ones; the method was immunoSEQ multiplex PCR. Of about 34,000 clones listed, roughly 80% are singletons. Germline V lookup: CDR1 PRHDT, CDR2 FYEKMQ (reference sequence). This CDR3 contains 15 residues. The ends were cut back, 5 bases at V and 7 bases at J, with 21 bases in the middle. The receptor was isolated from a man aged 80 or over with active or convalescent COVID-19. V and J are TRBV13 and TRBJ2-7, with D maybe TRBD1 (6 bases). The sequencing sample was made of peripheral blood. CDR3 in amino acids: CASSTWTEKVGEQYF. DNA of the CDR3: TGTGCCAGCAGCACCTGGACAGAAAAAGTGGGGGAGCAGTACTTC.